This entry lists 13 T cell receptor beta chains sequenced from one sample in a study of regulatory T cells in long-lasting Graves disease. For TCR beta, libraries came from iRepertoire HTBI primers and Arm-PCR of CDR3 regions. One entry per CDR3 protein, called by TCRdb with MiXCR from the multiplex PCR reads. The table includes roughly 430,000 distinct CDR3 sequences, around 17% detected once. Time point noted: newly diagnosed GD, antithyroid drugs for less than 3 months. The authors made the TCR library using RNA they extracted from PBMCs. This sample also appeared in a second study, on T cells in Graves' hyperthyroidism and ophthalmopathy.

The source material was peripheral blood mononuclear cells (PBMCs), sampled at new diagnosis, from a patient treated with antithyroid drugs. The receptors here all came from a woman between 25 and 40 years old with Graves disease.

The V gene is TRBV20-1, the J gene TRBJ1-1; a possible D gene is TRBD1 (6 bases). The germline V gene has CDR1 DFQATT and CDR2 SNEGSKA (reference sequence). Trimming removed 0 bases at V and 6 bases at J, with 14 bases between. This CDR3 spans 14 amino acids. The CDR3 DNA sequence: TGCAGTGCTAGAGATTTTGCAGGGGAAGCTGAAGCTTTCTTT. Translation gives CSARDFAGEAEAFF.

The chain joins TRBV6-2 or TRBV6-3 to TRBJ2-7; 7 nucleotides line up with TRBD2. Per the germline V gene, CDR1 is MNHEY and CDR2 is SVGEGT. The CDR3 consists of 11 residues. J lost 7 bases, V lost 10 bases, and 7 bases had no gene match. The CDR3 bases are TGTGCCACCCGACTAGCTGGTGAGCAGTACTTC. This codes for CATRLAGEQYF.

This clonotype showed up many times. V gene TRBV20-1 combines with J gene TRBJ1-5; tentative D call: TRBD1 (5 bases). The germline CDR1 and CDR2 sequences are DFQATT and SNEGSKA (reference sequence). The V end lost 4 bases, the J end lost 1 base, and 8 bases lay between the germline ends. The CDR3 runs 13 residues. DNA of the CDR3: TGCAGTGCTACCCGACAGAGCAATCAGCCCCAGCATTTT. Its translation: CSATRQSNQPQHF.

This clonotype was detected a few times. This chain links TRBV4-3 with TRBJ2-1; D ambiguous. Trimming cost V 4 bases and J 8 bases, with 15 bases left between them. Germline V CDR1 and CDR2: LGHNA, YSLEER. The CDR3 has 14 amino acids. CDR3 loop: CASSPQTAADEQFF. The CDR3 DNA reads as TGCGCCAGCAGCCCCCAGACGGCCGCGGATGAGCAGTTCTTC.

About this clonotype: Sequence at one end of the junction differs from germline and may be a read error. The CDR3 sequence: CASSNRDSVWKLVF. DNA of the CDR3: TGTGCCAGTAGTAACCGGGACAGTGTGTGGAAACTGGTTTTT. The gene calls are TRBV19 and TRBJ1-4, with 7 positions matching TRBD1. Germline lookup yields CDR1 LNHDA and CDR2 SQIVND (reference sequence). The CDR3 totals 14 residues.

This clonotype was seen many times. In nucleotides, the CDR3 is TGTGCCAGCAGTTACGGGGGCATTGGAAACACCATATATTTT. This sequence encodes CASSYGGIGNTIYF. This sequence joins TRBV6-5 and TRBJ1-3; possibly TRBD1 for D (6 bases). This CDR3 spans 14 amino acids. Trimming removed 2 bases from V and 3 bases from J, with 8 bases in between. Germline V lookup: CDR1 MNHEY, CDR2 SVGAGI.

This clonotype appeared many times. V gene TRBV12-3 or TRBV12-4 combines with J gene TRBJ2-6, with 9 bases that match TRBD1. With V trimmed by 6 bases and J by 4 bases, 10 bases remained unmatched. This CDR3 contains 17 residues. CDR3 nucleotides: TGTGCCAGCAGCAACCTGGACAGGGGTGCCGGGGCCAACGTCCTGACTTTC. Translated: CASSNLDRGAGANVLTF.

This clonotype was detected many times. The V call is TRBV20-1, the J call TRBJ2-5, with 7 bases aligning to TRBD2. The CDR3 has 14 residues. J lost 2 bases, V lost 3 bases, and 6 bases had no gene match. Looked up from germline, CDR1 is DFQATT and CDR2 is SNEGSKA (reference sequence). CDR3 nucleotide sequence: TGCAGTGCTAGTGGCCTAGCGGATCAAGAGACCCAGTACTTC. Translation gives CSASGLADQETQYF.

Many counts were recorded for this clonotype. This chain uses TRBV7-3 with TRBJ1-1, with 12 bases aligning to TRBD1. CDR3 length equals 13 residues. The V segment lost 8 bases and the J segment 4 bases; nucleotides outside the gene matches: 2. Germline CDR1 is SGHTA and CDR2 is FQGTGA. CDR3 coding DNA: TGTGCCAGCGGGACAGGGGGCAGCACTGAAGCTTTCTTT. Translation: CASGTGGSTEAFF. Together with reference TRBV7-3 and TRBJ1-1, the CDR3 gives the full variable domain: GAGVSQTPSNKVTEKGKYVELRCDPISGHTALYWYRQSLGQGPEFLIYFQGTGAADDSGLPNDRFFAVRPEGSVSTLKIQRTERGDSAVYLCASGTGGSTEAFFGQGTRLTVV.

This clonotype has ten or more counts. The CDR3 bases are TGTGCCAGCAGCTTAGACAGGGGAAGCTCGGCGGGGACCCAGTACTTC. This sequence encodes CASSLDRGSSAGTQYF. The chain recombines TRBV7-2 with TRBJ2-5; TRBD1 agrees at 7 bases. The V gene's germline CDR1 is SGHTA and CDR2 FQGNSA. J gave up 7 bases and V 1 base, and 12 bases lay outside the gene matches. The CDR3 is 16 residues long.

Many counts were recorded for this clonotype. The J gene is TRBJ2-3, the V gene TRBV2; 8 nucleotides match TRBD1. Trimming cost V 2 bases and J 6 bases; bases outside gene matches: 7. CDR3 length: 15 residues. Germline CDR1 reads SNHLY; CDR2 reads FYNNEI. The chain's CDR3 is CASSENLAGGDTQYF. DNA of the CDR3: TGTGCCAGCAGTGAAAATCTAGCAGGGGGCGATACGCAGTATTTT.

This clonotype was picked up many times. The chain has TRBV30 and TRBJ2-3, with D hard to call. This CDR3 is built from 12 residues. Germline loops: CDR1 GTSNPN, CDR2 SVGIG (reference sequence). V was clipped by 0 bases and J by 4 bases, with 5 bases between them. The CDR3 loop reads CAWSVSADTQYF. CDR3 coding DNA: TGTGCCTGGAGTGTCTCTGCAGATACGCAGTATTTT.

In its sample, this clonotype was seen many times. This sequence joins TRBV6-1 and TRBJ2-3; weak D call: TRBD2 (5 bases). CDR3 length: 15 residues. The germline gives CDR1 MNHNS, CDR2 SASEGT. Trimming cost V 7 bases and J 3 bases, with 17 bases left between them. CDR3 in DNA: TGTGCCAGCACTAACCGGGCTTCGGGGACAGATACGCAGTATTTT. This translates into CASTNRASGTDTQYF.